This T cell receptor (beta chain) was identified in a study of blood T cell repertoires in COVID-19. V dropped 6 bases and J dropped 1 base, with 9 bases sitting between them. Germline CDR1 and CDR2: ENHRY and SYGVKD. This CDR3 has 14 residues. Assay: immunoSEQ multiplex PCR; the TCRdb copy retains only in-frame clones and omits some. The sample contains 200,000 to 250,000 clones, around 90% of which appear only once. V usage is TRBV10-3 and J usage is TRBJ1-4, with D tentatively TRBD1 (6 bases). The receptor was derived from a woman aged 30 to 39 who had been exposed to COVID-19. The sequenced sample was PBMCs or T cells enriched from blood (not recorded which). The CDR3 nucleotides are TGTGCCATCAGGCAGACAGGAACTAATGAAAAACTGTTTTTT. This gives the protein CAIRQTGTNEKLFF.